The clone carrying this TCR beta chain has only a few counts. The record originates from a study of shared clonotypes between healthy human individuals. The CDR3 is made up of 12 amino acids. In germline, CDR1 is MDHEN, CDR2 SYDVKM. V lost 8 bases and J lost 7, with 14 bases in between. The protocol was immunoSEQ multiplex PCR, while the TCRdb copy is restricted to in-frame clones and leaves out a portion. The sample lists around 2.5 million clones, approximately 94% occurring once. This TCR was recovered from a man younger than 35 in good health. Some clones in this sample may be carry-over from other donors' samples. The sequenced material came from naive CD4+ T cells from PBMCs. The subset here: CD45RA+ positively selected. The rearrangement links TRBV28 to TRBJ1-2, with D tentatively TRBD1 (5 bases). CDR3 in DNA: TGTGCCAGCTCGAGGGGATTCGGTGGCTACACCTTC. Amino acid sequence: CASSRGFGGYTF.